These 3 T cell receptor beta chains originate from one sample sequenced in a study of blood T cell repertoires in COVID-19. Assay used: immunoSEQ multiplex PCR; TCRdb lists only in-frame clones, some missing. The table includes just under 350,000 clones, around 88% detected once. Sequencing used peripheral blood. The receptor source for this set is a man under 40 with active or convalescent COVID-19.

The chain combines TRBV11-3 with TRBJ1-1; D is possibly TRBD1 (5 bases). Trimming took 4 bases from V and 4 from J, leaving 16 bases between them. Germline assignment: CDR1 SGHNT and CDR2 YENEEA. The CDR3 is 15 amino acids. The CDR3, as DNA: TGTGCCAGCAGCTCCCCCTGGGGCGGGAGCACTGAAGCTTTCTTT. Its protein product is CASSSPWGGSTEAFF. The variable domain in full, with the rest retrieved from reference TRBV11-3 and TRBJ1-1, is EAGVVQSPRYKIIEKKQPVAFWCNPISGHNTLYWYLQNLGQGPELLIRYENEEAVDDSQLPKDRFSAERLKGVDSTLKIQPAELGDSAVYLCASSSPWGGSTEAFFGQGTRLTVV.

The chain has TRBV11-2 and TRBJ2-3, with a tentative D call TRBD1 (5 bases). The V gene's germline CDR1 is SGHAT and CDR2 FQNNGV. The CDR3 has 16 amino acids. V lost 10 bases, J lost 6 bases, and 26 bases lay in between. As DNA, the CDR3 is TGTGCCATGCGAGGTGGGGCTTACTGTGGGTTGGATACGCAGTATTTT. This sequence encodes CAMRGGAYCGLDTQYF.

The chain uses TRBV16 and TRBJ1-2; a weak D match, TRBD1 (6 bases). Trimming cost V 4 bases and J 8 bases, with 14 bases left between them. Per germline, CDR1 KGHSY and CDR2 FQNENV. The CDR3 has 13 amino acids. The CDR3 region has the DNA TGTGCCAGCAGCCCTGTTACAGGGCCCGGCTACACCTTC. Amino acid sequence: CASSPVTGPGYTF.